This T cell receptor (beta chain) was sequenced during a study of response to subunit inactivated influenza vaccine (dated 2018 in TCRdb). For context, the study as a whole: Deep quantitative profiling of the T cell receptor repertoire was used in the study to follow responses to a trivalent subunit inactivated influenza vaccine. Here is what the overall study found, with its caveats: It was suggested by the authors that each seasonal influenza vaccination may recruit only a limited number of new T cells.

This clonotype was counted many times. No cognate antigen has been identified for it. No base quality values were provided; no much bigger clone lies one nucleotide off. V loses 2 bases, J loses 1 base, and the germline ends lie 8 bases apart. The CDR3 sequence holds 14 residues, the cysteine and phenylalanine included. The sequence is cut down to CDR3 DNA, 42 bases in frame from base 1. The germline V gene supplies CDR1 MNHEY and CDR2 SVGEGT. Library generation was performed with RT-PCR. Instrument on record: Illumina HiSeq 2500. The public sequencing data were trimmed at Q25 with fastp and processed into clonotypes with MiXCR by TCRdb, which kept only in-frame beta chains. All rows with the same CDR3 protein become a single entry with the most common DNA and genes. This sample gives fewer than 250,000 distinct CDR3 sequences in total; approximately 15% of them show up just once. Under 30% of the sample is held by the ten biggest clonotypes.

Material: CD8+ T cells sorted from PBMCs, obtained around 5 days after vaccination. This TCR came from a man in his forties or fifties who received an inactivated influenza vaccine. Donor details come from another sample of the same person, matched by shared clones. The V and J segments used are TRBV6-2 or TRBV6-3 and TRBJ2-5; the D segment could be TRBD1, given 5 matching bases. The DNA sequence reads TGTGCCAGCAGTTACCCGGACACCCAAGAGACCCAGTACTTC. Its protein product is CASSYPDTQETQYF.